What follows are 23 T cell receptor beta chains derived from one specimen sequenced in a study of response to subunit inactivated influenza vaccine. TCRdb called the RT-PCR reads again in MiXCR, with one record for every CDR3 protein. The sample includes roughly 700,000 distinct CDR3 sequences, about 14% of them seen just once. The sequencing here drew on PBMCs from blood, taken 14 to 15 days before vaccination. These receptors were obtained from a man aged 45-60 years who received an inactivated influenza vaccine.

This clonotype was seen a few times. CDR3 residues: CASSPGGLGNQPQHF. DNA of the CDR3: TGCGCCAGCAGTCCGGGGGGCTTAGGCAATCAGCCCCAGCATTTT. The chain joins TRBV10-2 to TRBJ1-5; D possibly corresponds to TRBD1 (6 bases). The V gene lost 5 bases and the J gene lost 2 bases, with 13 bases spanning the gap. The CDR3 has 15 residues. Per germline, CDR1 WSHSY and CDR2 SAAADI.

This clonotype was detected a few times. The V call is TRBV6-1, the J call TRBJ2-1, with TRBD2 matching over 9 bases. The CDR3 covers 16 residues. Trimming took 5 bases from V and 5 from J; bases not matched to a gene: 10. CDR1 and CDR2 (germline): MNHNS, SASEGT. The CDR3 DNA reads as TGTGCCAGCAGTACATGGGGTAGCGGGAGAAACAATGAGCAGTTCTTC. Its protein product is CASSTWGSGRNNEQFF.

V usage is TRBV3-1 and J usage is TRBJ1-2; D gene unclear. CDR3 length equals 12 residues. Trimming removed 1 base from V and 8 bases from J, with 8 bases in between. Germline V gene data show CDR1 as LGHDT and CDR2 as YNNKEL (reference sequence). Written as DNA, the CDR3 is TGTGCCAGCAGCCAAGGGCGGAGCGGCTACACCTTC. It is translated as CASSQGRSGYTF. The full variable domain, its missing parts supplied by reference TRBV3-1 and TRBJ1-2, is DTAVSQTPKYLVTQMGNDKSIKCEQNLGHDTMYWYKQDSKKFLKIMFSYNNKELIINETVPNRFSPKSPDKAHLNLHINSLELGDSAVYFCASSQGRSGYTFGSGTRLTVV.

This clonotype was observed many times. The chain couples TRBV15 to TRBJ2-3; TRBD2 aligns across 8 bases. This CDR3 is 15 amino acids long. V dropped 2 bases and J dropped 2; count of bases not matched to a gene: 3. The V gene's germline CDR1 is LNHNV and CDR2 YYDKDF (reference sequence). In nucleotides, the CDR3 is TGTGCCACCAGCAGAAGGCGGGAGGACACAGATACGCAGTATTTT. It encodes CATSRRREDTDTQYF.

This clonotype was observed a handful of times. The J gene is TRBJ2-7, the V gene TRBV29-1; TRBD2 matches 7 bases. The CDR3 extends over 15 amino acids. The germline gives CDR1 SQVTM, CDR2 ANQGSEA. The trim removed 0 bases at V and 2 bases at J, leaving 7 bases unmatched. Written as DNA, the CDR3 is TGCAGCGTTGAAGAGGTCGGCGGGAGCACCTACGAGCAGTACTTC. This translates into CSVEEVGGSTYEQYF.

The chain employs TRBV7-6 and TRBJ1-3; TRBD1 aligns across 7 bases. Germline lookup yields CDR1 SGHVS and CDR2 FNYEAQ. This CDR3 is built from 16 residues. J lost 0 bases, V lost 4 bases, and 6 bases had no gene match. This chain's CDR3 is CASSSTGVRSGNTIYF. DNA for the CDR3: TGTGCCAGCAGCTCAACAGGGGTCCGCTCTGGAAACACCATATATTTT. The whole variable domain, filled in from reference TRBV7-6 and TRBJ1-3, reads GAGVSQSPRYKVTKRGQDVALRCDPISGHVSLYWYRQALGQGPEFLTYFNYEAQQDKSGLPNDRFSAERPEGSISTLTIQRTEQRDSAMYRCASSSTGVRSGNTIYFGEGSWLTVV.

J is TRBJ2-1 and V is TRBV15; 8 bases match TRBD2. The length of the CDR3 is 16 residues. J gave up 10 bases and V 0 bases, and 11 bases lay outside the gene matches. CDR1 is LNHNV, CDR2 YYDKDF, per germline (reference sequence). The CDR3 here is CATSRDLGLAEMEQFF. DNA for the CDR3: TGTGCCACCAGCAGAGATTTAGGACTAGCTGAAATGGAGCAGTTCTTC.

This clonotype appeared a few times. The gene calls are TRBV30 and TRBJ2-3, with 7 bases lining up with TRBD2. The CDR3 spans 15 residues. The ends lost 2 bases at V and 4 bases at J; junction bases unmatched: 9. Germline values: CDR1 GTSNPN, CDR2 SVGIG (reference sequence). CDR3 amino acids: CAWSNGAGVADTQYF. The DNA for the CDR3 is TGTGCCTGGAGTAACGGTGCGGGAGTGGCAGATACGCAGTATTTT.

Turning to this clonotype: A junction end diverges from the germline sequence, so it may reflect a read error. The genes are TRBV11-2 and TRBJ2-2; 12 bases are shared with TRBD2. Germline-derived CDR1 and CDR2 are SGHAT and FQNNGV. This CDR3 comprises 17 residues. The DNA of the CDR3 is TGTGCCAGCAGCCCCGTCAGACTAGCGGGGGTGGCCGGGGAGCTGCTTTTT. This sequence encodes CASSPVRLAGVAGELLF.

This clonotype was observed a few times. J is TRBJ1-1 and V is TRBV12-3 or TRBV12-4; D may be TRBD1 (6 bases). The V end lost 4 bases, the J end lost 3 bases, and 15 bases lay between the germline ends. The CDR3 is 15 residues long. This CDR3 is CASSSPGTRYTEAFF. CDR3 nucleotides: TGTGCCAGCAGTTCTCCCGGGACACGGTACACTGAAGCTTTCTTT.

This clonotype was recorded many times. The CDR3 nucleotides read TGTGCCAGCAGTTACCTAGGAGGGATCCACGAGCAGTACTTC. Protein product: CASSYLGGIHEQYF. The V and J genes are TRBV6-5 and TRBJ2-7; the D gene is possibly TRBD2 (6 bases). V was clipped by 2 bases and J by 5 bases, with 13 bases between them. Germline V lookup: CDR1 MNHEY, CDR2 SVGAGI. CDR3 size: 14 residues.

Here the CDR3 reads CASSPTVTGANVLTF. The CDR3 DNA reads as TGTGCCAGCAGTCCGACAGTAACTGGGGCCAACGTCCTGACTTTC. The chain joins TRBV12-3 or TRBV12-4 to TRBJ2-6; D may be TRBD1 (5 bases). The CDR3 is made up of 15 amino acids. V lost 5 bases to trimming and J lost 2 bases, with 10 bases between them.

This clonotype has more than one count but fewer than ten. This chain links TRBV5-1 with TRBJ1-2; no reliable D call. Germline lookup yields CDR1 SGHRS and CDR2 YFSETQ. This CDR3 is 14 amino acids long. Trimming left V 0 bases short and J 2 bases short, with 8 bases between. The CDR3 nucleotides read TGCGCCAGCAGCTTGGAGCGCTACAACTATGGCTACACCTTC. This sequence encodes CASSLERYNYGYTF.

This chain links TRBV24-1 with TRBJ2-2, with 10 bases fitting TRBD1. V was clipped by 5 bases and J by 4 bases; unmatched bases: 9. In germline, CDR1 is KGHDR, CDR2 SFDVKD. The CDR3 totals 17 residues. CDR3 bases: TGTGCCACCAGTGCCCTCCCCGGGACAGGGGTCACCGGGGAGCTGTTTTTT. Protein product: CATSALPGTGVTGELFF.

This sequence joins TRBV27 and TRBJ2-7; D is uncertain. V was pared by 10 bases and J by 2 bases, with 3 bases between. This CDR3 spans 9 amino acids. CDR1 is MNHEY and CDR2 is SMNVEV in the germline V gene (reference sequence). CDR3 DNA: TGTGCCACCACCTACGAGCAGTACTTC. It specifies CATTYEQYF.

This chain links TRBV4-3 with TRBJ2-1, with 9 bases matching TRBD2. The CDR3 has 17 amino acids. The ends lost 1 base at V and 3 bases at J; junction bases unmatched: 7. Germline CDR1 is LGHNA and CDR2 is YSLEER. In DNA form, the CDR3 reads TGCGCCAGCAGCCAAGGAACCGGGACTAGCTTCTACAATGAGCAGTTCTTC. It encodes CASSQGTGTSFYNEQFF.

V is TRBV20-1 and J is TRBJ2-7; 10 bases match TRBD1. This CDR3 comprises 16 residues. V lost 1 base and J lost 0; bases outside the gene matches: 6. Looked up from germline, CDR1 is DFQATT and CDR2 is SNEGSKA (reference sequence). The chain's CDR3 is CSARVGGTGVSYEQYF. The CDR3 region has the DNA TGCAGTGCTAGAGTAGGTGGGACAGGGGTCTCCTACGAGCAGTACTTC.

This sequence joins TRBV10-3 and TRBJ2-1, with D perhaps given as TRBD1 or TRBD2 (6 bases each). Trimming removed 4 bases from V and 4 bases from J, with 14 bases in between. Germline V CDR1 and CDR2: ENHRY, SYGVKD. This CDR3 spans 15 amino acids. The CDR3 loop is CAISVPGAEYNEQFF. CDR3 DNA: TGTGCCATCAGTGTGCCGGGGGCCGAGTACAATGAGCAGTTCTTC.

This clonotype turned up a few times. The CDR3 nucleotides are TGCAGTGCGCCAAAACAGGGATTCAATCAGCCCCAGCATTTT. Its translation is CSAPKQGFNQPQHF. This rearrangement joins TRBV20-1 to TRBJ1-5; weak D call: TRBD1 (6 bases). Trimming removed 6 bases at V and 3 bases at J, with 15 bases between. The CDR3 covers 14 residues. The V gene's germline CDR1 is DFQATT and CDR2 SNEGSKA (reference sequence).

This clonotype was detected ten times or more. The chain uses TRBV4-2 and TRBJ2-1, with D possibly TRBD2 on 6 matching bases. Trimming left V 2 bases short and J 7 bases short, with 15 bases between. Germline CDR1 reads LGHNA; CDR2 reads YNFKEQ. CDR3 length: 15 residues. The CDR3 DNA is TGTGCCAGCAGCCAATCTTTGCGGGGAGGAAATGAGCAGTTCTTC. Its translation is CASSQSLRGGNEQFF.

The V call is TRBV3-1, the J call TRBJ2-3; tentatively, D is TRBD1 (6 bases). The CDR3 consists of 14 residues. From germline, CDR1 is LGHDT and CDR2 YNNKEL (reference sequence). Trimming took off 4 bases at V and 11 bases at J, with 19 bases between the two ends. The CDR3 reads CASSPIGTSVGQYF. The CDR3, as DNA: TGTGCCAGCAGCCCGATTGGGACAAGCGTGGGGCAGTATTTT.

This clonotype occurred a few times. The rearrangement links TRBV7-9 to TRBJ1-1, with TRBD1 as a possible D gene (5 bases). V was shortened by 4 bases and J by 5 bases, with 23 bases between the two germline ends. The CDR3 sequence is 17 residues long. The germline gives CDR1 SEHNR, CDR2 FQNEAQ (reference sequence). The chain's CDR3 is CASSSSSGRAQRTEAFF. The CDR3 DNA follows: TGTGCCAGCAGCTCCTCCTCGGGCAGGGCACAGAGGACTGAAGCTTTCTTT.

The CDR3 DNA reads as TGTGCCAGCAGCCCATTGACTAGCGGGAGGTACAATGAGCAGTTCTTC. Residues: CASSPLTSGRYNEQFF. V usage is TRBV7-9 and J usage is TRBJ2-1; 13 nucleotides align to TRBD2. The germline CDR1 and CDR2 sequences are SEHNR and FQNEAQ (reference sequence). The CDR3 is 16 amino acids. J was trimmed by 4 bases and V by 5 bases; bases with no gene match: 5.